This T cell receptor (beta chain) comes out of a study of blood T cell repertoires in COVID-19. With respect to this clone: Distinct nucleotide sequences in the sample also encode this CDR3.

Authors' methods: Amplified reference gene primers provided the basis for estimating nucleated cell counts. The method was immunoSEQ multiplex PCR; TCRdb's version includes in-frame clones alone and lacks a portion of them. V, J and clone size are taken as reported in that table, and D and trimming were inferred from the DNA itself. The top ten clones hold 6.9% of a sample with about 200,000 clones, just under 85% of them seen once. This CDR3 contains 15 residues. Trimming took off 0 bases at V and 2 bases at J, with 10 bases between the two ends. Germline lookup yields CDR1 ENHRY and CDR2 SYGVKD. This TCR was recovered from a human donor with acute or convalescent COVID-19. The donor label of this sample is uncertain. Source material: peripheral blood. The rearrangement links TRBV10-3 to TRBJ1-2; D is perhaps TRBD1 (6 bases). The CDR3 DNA follows: TGTGCCATCAGTGAGTCCCAGGGGTACAACTATGGCTACACCTTC. Its protein product is CAISESQGYNYGYTF.